The sequence of this T cell receptor (beta chain) was determined in a study of immune characteristics of hereditary and idiopathic chronic pancreatitis. Notes on the research overall: Local immune cells and TCRbeta repertoires in the pancreas were profiled in this study for hereditary and idiopathic chronic pancreatitis, with control organ donor pancreases used for comparison. In total, 4 or 5 control pancreases, fewer than 10 hereditary chronic pancreatitis pancreases and roughly six idiopathic chronic pancreatitis pancreases underwent TCRbeta sequencing. The gDNA-based approach was chosen because it involved minimal in vitro experimental manipulation of pancreas-infiltrating T cells.

After removal of 6 bases from V and 4 bases from J, the junction retains 3 bases not matched to a gene. CDR1 and CDR2 were assigned from the germline V gene as MNHEY and SVGEGT. The CDR3 sequence holds 13 residues, the cysteine and phenylalanine included. Only CDR3 DNA is held: 39 bases, read in frame from base 1. With regard to this clone: No antigen is known for it. No qualities accompany the bases; no much larger clone lies one base away.

Chronic pancreatitis pancreas tissue came from patients undergoing total pancreatectomy with islet autotransplantation (TPIAT). Included chronic pancreatitis patients had no known history of diabetes. Genomic DNA was extracted directly from bulk pancreas tissue, without T cell sorting, for TCRbeta sequencing. Pancreas tissues from patients and organ donors were collected consecutively at two US centers. The investigation overall reported the following: Chronic pancreatitis caused by alcohol use was not included in the study. Among 13 chronic pancreatitis patients, a positive correlation was found between numbers of productive TCR rearrangements and disease severity scores. Both chronic pancreatitis groups showed significantly increased TCRbeta repertoire diversity and reduced clonality versus controls. Hereditary and idiopathic chronic pancreatitis differed in Vbeta-Jbeta gene family usage, including TRBV10, TRBV19, TRBV23 and TRBV5. Because patient tissue could be obtained only at the time of TPIAT, differences in disease duration may have affected the immune findings.

Library creation used the immunoSEQ multiplex PCR assay. The TCRbeta CDR3 region and adjacent sequences were amplified and sequenced from pancreatic genomic DNA. In the paper's pipeline: Repertoire diversity was assessed as a mean normalized Shannon-Wiener index, and productive clonality and productive rearrangement counts were also measured. The nonparametric Mann-Whitney U test was used to compare repertoire metrics between controls and chronic pancreatitis. A shared clonotype was defined as a CDR3beta sequence with the same amino acid composition and length across subjects. TCRdb retrieved this table from immuneACCESS and kept in-frame rearrangements only. Not all clones are present; in checked studies, unresolved V genes account for under half, and no reason is known for the remainder. The V and J calls and clone size are taken from that table; D and trimming were inferred from the DNA. This sample lists about 2,000 clones; approximately 76% were detected once. 16% of the sample is held by the ten biggest clonotypes.

The sequence was obtained from a human donor with chronic pancreatitis. Specimen: pancreas tissue with hereditary chronic pancreatitis. The sequence links TRBV6-2 or TRBV6-3 to TRBJ2-7, and TRBD2 aligns with 10 junction nucleotides. The DNA reads as follows: TGTGCCAGCAGACCTAGCGGGAGATACGAGCAGTACTTC. This yields the protein CASRPSGRYEQYF.